This T cell receptor beta chain was captured in a study of blood T cell repertoires in COVID-19. The method was immunoSEQ multiplex PCR; TCRdb's version includes in-frame clones alone and lacks a portion of them. Among about 390,000 clones listed, 85% to 90% were seen once. V gave up 4 bases and J gave up 8 bases; unmatched junction bases: 8. The CDR3 is 15 amino acids. The germline CDR1 and CDR2 sequences are MDHEN and SYDVKM. Categorization into cohorts depended on clinical history that participants reported. This TCR came from a woman between 50 and 59 years old who had recovered from COVID-19. The rearrangement uses TRBV28 and TRBJ1-2; TRBD1 matches at 12 bases. The source material was PBMCs or T cells enriched from blood (not recorded which). In DNA form, the CDR3 reads TGTGCCAGCAGTTCAGGGACAGGGGGCCGGGGAGGCTACACCTTC. This translates into CASSSGTGGRGGYTF.